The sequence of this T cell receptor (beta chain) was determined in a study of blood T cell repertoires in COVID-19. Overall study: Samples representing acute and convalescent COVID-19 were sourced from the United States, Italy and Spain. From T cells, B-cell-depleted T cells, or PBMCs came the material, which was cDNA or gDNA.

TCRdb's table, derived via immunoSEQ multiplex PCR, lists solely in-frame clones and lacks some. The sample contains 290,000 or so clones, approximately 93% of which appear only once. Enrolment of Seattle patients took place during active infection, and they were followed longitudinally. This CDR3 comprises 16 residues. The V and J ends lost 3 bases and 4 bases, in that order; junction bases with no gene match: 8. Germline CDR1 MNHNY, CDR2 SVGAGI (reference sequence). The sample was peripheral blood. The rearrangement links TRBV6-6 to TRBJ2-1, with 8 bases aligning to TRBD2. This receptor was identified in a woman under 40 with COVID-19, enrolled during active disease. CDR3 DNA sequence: TGTGCCAGCAGTTATTCCCCGGGACTAGAATACAATGAGCAGTTCTTC. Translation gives CASSYSPGLEYNEQFF.